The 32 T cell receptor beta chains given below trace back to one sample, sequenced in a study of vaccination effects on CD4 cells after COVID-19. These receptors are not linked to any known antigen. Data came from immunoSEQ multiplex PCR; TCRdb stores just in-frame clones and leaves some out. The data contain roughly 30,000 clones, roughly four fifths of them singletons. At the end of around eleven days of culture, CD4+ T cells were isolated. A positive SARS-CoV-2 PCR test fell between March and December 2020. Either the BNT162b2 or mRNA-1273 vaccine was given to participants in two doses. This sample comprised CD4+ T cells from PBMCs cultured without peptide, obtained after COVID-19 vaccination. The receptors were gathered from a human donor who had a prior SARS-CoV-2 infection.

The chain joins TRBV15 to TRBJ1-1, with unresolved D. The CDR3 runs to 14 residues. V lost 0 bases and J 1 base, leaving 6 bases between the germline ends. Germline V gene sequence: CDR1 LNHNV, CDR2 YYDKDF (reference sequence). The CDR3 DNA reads TGTGCCACCAGCAGAGAGGGCGAGAACACTGAAGCTTTCTTT. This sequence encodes CATSREGENTEAFF.

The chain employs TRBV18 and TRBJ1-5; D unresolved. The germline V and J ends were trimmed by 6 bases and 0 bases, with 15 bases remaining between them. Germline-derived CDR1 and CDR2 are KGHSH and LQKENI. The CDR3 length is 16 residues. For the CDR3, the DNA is TGTGCCAGCTCGCATACCGGTACCTTTAGCAATCAGCCCCAGCATTTT. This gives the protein CASSHTGTFSNQPQHF. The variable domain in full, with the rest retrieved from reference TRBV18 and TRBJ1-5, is NAGVMQNPRHLVRRRGQEARLRCSPMKGHSHVYWYRQLPEEGLKFMVYLQKENIIDESGMPKERFSAEFPKEGPSILRIQQVVRGDSAAYFCASSHTGTFSNQPQHFGDGTRLSIL.

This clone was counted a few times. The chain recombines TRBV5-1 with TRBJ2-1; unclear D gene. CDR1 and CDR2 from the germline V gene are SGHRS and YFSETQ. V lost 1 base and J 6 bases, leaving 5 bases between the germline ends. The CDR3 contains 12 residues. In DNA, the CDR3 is TGCGCCAGCAGCTTGAGTGGCAATGAGCAGTTCTTC. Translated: CASSLSGNEQFF.

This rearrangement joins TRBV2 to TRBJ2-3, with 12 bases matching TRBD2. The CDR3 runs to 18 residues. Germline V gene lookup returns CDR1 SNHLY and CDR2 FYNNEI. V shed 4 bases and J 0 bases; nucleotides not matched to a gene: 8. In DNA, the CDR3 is TGTGCCAGCAGTGCTCAGAGGACTAGCGGGATAAGCACAGATACGCAGTATTTT. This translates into CASSAQRTSGISTDTQYF. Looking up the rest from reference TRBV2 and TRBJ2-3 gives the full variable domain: EPEVTQTPSHQVTQMGQEVILRCVPISNHLYFYWYRQILGQKVEFLVSFYNNEISEKSEIFDDQFSVERPDGSNFTLKIRSTKLEDSAMYFCASSAQRTSGISTDTQYFGPGTRLTVL.

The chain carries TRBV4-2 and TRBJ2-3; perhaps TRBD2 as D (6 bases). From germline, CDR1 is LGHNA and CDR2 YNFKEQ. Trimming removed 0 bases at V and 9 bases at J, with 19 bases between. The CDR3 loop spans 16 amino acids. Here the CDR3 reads CASSQEALRDLATQYF. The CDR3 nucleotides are TGTGCCAGCAGCCAAGAGGCATTGCGGGACTTAGCCACGCAGTATTTT.

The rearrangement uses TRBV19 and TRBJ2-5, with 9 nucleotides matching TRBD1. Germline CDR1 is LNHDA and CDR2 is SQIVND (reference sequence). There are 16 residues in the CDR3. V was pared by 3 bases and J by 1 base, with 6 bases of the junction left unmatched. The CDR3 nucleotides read TGTGCCAGTAGTATCGGGTACAGGGGGCGCCAAGAGACCCAGTACTTC. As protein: CASSIGYRGRQETQYF.

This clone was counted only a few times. CDR3 nucleotide sequence: TGTGCCAGCAGCAGCCGACAGAATAACTATGGCTACACCTTC. Protein sequence: CASSSRQNNYGYTF. This chain links TRBV7-9 with TRBJ1-2; tentatively, D is TRBD1 (5 bases). This CDR3 is built from 14 residues. CDR1 is SEHNR and CDR2 is FQNEAQ in the germline V gene (reference sequence). Trimming left V 5 bases short and J 1 base short, with 11 bases between. Filled out from reference TRBV7-9 and TRBJ1-2, the complete variable domain reads DTGVSQNPRHKITKRGQNVTFRCDPISEHNRLYWYRQTLGQGPEFLTYFQNEAQLEKSRLLSDRFSAERPKGSFSTLEIQRTEQGDSAMYLCASSSRQNNYGYTFGSGTRLTVV.

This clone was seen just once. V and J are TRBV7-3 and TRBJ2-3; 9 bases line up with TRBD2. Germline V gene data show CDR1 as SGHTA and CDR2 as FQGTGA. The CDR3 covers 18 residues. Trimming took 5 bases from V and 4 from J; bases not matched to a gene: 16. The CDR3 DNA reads TGTGCCAGCAGCCCAGCCCCCTGGCGGGAGGGCGCCGCAGATACGCAGTATTTT. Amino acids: CASSPAPWREGAADTQYF. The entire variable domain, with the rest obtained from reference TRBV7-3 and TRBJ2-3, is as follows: GAGVSQTPSNKVTEKGKYVELRCDPISGHTALYWYRQSLGQGPEFLIYFQGTGAADDSGLPNDRFFAVRPEGSVSTLKIQRTERGDSAVYLCASSPAPWREGAADTQYFGPGTRLTVL.

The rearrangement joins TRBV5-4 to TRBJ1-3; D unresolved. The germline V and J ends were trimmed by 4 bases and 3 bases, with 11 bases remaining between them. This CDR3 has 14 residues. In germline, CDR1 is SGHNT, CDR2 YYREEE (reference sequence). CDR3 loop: CASSHSSRGNTIYF. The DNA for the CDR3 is TGTGCCAGCAGCCACAGTTCCCGTGGAAACACCATATATTTT.

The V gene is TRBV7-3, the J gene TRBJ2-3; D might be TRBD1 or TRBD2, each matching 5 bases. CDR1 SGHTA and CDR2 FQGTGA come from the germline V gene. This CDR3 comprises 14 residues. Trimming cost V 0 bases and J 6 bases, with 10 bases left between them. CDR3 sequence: CASSLTGRGDTQYF. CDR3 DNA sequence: TGTGCCAGCAGCTTAACGGGACGGGGCGATACGCAGTATTTT.

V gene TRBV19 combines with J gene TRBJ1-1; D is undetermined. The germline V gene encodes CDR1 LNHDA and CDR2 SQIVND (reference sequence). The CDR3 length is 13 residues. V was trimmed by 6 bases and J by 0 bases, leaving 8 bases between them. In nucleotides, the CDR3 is TGTGCCAGTAGGACCGCCGTGAACACTGAAGCTTTCTTT. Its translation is CASRTAVNTEAFF.

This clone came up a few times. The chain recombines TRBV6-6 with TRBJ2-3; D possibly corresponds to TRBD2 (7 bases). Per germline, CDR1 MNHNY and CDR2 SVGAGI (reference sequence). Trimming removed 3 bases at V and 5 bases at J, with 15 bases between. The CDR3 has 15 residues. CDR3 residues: CASSYGGALGDTQYF. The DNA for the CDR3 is TGTGCCAGCAGTTATGGGGGGGCCCTGGGAGATACGCAGTATTTT.

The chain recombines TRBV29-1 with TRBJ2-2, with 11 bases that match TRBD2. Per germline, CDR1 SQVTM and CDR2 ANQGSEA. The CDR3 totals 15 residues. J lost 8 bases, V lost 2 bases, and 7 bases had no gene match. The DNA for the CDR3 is TGCAGCGTTGAAAGGCTAGCGGGAGGTAGGGGGGAGCTGTTTTTT. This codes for CSVERLAGGRGELFF.

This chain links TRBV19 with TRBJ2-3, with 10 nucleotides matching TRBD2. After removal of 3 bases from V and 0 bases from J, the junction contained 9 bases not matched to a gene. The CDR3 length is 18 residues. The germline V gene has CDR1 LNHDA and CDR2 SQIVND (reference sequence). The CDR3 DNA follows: TGTGCCAGTAGTATTCCTAGCGGGAGAAGAGGAAGCACAGATACGCAGTATTTT. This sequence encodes CASSIPSGRRGSTDTQYF.

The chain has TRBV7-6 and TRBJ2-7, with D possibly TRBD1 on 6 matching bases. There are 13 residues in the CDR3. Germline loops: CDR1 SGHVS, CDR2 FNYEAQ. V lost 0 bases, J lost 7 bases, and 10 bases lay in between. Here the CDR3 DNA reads TGTGCCAGCAGCTTAGCACAGGGTTGGGAGCAGTACTTC. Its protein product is CASSLAQGWEQYF.

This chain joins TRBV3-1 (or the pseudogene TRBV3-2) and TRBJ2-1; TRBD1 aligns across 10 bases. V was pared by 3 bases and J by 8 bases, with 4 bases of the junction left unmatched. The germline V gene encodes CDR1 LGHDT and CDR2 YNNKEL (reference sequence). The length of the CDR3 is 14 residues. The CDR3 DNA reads TGTGCCAGCAGCCAGAGACAGGGGGCCGATGAGCAGTTCTTC. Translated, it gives CASSQRQGADEQFF.

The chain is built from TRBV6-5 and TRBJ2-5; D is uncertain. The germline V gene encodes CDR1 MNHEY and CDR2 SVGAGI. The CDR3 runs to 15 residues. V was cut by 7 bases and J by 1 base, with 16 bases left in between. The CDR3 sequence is CASTPTTLTQETQYF. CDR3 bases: TGTGCCAGCACCCCGACGACACTGACCCAAGAGACCCAGTACTTC.

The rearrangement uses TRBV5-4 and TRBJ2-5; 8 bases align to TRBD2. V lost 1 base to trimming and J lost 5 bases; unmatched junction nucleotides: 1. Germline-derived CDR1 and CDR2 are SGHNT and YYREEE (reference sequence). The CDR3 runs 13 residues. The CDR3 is CASSLRLAETQYF. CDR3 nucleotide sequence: TGTGCCAGCAGCTTGCGACTAGCGGAGACCCAGTACTTC.

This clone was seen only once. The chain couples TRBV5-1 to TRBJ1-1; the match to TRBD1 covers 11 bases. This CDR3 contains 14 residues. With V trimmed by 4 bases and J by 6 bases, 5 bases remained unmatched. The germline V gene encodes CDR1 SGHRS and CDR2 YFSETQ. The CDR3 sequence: CASSPGDRGSEAFF. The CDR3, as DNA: TGCGCCAGCAGCCCAGGGGACAGGGGGTCTGAAGCTTTCTTT.

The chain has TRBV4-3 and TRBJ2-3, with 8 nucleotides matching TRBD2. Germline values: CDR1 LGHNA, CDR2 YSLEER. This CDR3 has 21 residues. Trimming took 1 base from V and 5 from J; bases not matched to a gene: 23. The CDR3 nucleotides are TGCGCCAGCAGCCAAGTCCGGGGGGGATGGACGGTGAAGCGCGGGGAAGATACGCAGTATTTT. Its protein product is CASSQVRGGWTVKRGEDTQYF.

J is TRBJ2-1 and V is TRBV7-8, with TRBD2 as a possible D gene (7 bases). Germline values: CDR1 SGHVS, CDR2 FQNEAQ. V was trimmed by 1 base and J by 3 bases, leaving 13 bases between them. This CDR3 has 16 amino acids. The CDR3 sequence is CASSLEEGGGYNEQFF. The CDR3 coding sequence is TGTGCCAGCAGCTTAGAAGAGGGAGGGGGCTACAATGAGCAGTTCTTC.

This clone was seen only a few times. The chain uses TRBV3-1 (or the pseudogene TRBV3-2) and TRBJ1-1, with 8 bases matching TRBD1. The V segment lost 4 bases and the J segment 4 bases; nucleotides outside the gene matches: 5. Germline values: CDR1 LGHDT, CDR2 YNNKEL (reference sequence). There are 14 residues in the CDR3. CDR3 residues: CASSLSQGATEAFF. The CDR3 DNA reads TGTGCCAGCAGCCTCAGTCAGGGGGCCACTGAAGCTTTCTTT.

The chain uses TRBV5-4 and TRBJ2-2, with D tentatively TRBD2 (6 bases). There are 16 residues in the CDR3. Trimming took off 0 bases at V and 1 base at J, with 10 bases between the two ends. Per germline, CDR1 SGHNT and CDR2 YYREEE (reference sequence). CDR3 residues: CASSLAAGWNTGELFF. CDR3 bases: TGTGCCAGCAGCTTGGCCGCGGGGTGGAACACCGGGGAGCTGTTTTTT.

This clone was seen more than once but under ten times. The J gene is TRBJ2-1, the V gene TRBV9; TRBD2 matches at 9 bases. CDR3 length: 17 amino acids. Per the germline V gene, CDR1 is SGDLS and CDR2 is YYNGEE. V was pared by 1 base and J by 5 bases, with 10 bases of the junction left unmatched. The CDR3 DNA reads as TGTGCCAGCAGCGTACGAGTGGTAGCGGGGGACCACAATGAGCAGTTCTTC. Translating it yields CASSVRVVAGDHNEQFF.

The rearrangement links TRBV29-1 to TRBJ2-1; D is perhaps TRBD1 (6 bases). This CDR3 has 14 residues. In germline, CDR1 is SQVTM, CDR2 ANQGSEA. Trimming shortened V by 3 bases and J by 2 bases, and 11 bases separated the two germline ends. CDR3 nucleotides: TGCAGCGTTGAGCCAGGGGACCCCTACAATGAGCAGTTCTTC. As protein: CSVEPGDPYNEQFF.

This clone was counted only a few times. The CDR3 bases are TGTGCCAGCAGCCGCCCGGGACTAGCGGTCTCCTACAATGAGCAGTTCTTC. Encoded protein: CASSRPGLAVSYNEQFF. The V and J genes are TRBV7-9 and TRBJ2-1; 11 bases fit TRBD2. The CDR3 has 17 residues. With V trimmed by 5 bases and J by 0 bases, 6 bases remained unmatched. In germline, CDR1 is SEHNR, CDR2 FQNEAQ (reference sequence).

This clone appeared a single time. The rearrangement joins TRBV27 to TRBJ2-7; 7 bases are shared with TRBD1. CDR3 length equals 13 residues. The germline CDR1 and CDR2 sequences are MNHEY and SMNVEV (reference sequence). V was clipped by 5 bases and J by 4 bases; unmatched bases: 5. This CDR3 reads CASSPEGAYEQYF. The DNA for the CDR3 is TGTGCCAGCAGTCCTGAGGGGGCGTACGAGCAGTACTTC.

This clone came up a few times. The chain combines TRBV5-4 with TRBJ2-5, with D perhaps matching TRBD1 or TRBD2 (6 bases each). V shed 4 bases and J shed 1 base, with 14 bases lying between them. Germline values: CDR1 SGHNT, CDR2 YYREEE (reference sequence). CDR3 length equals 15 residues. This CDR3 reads CASSGGQRVQETQYF. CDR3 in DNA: TGTGCCAGCAGCGGGGGGCAGAGAGTCCAAGAGACCCAGTACTTC.

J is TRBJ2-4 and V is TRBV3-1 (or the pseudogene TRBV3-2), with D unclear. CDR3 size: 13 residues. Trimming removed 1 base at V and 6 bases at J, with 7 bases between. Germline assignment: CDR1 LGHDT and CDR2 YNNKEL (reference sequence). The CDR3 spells CASSQALLNIQYF. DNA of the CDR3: TGTGCCAGCAGCCAAGCATTGTTAAACATTCAGTACTTC.

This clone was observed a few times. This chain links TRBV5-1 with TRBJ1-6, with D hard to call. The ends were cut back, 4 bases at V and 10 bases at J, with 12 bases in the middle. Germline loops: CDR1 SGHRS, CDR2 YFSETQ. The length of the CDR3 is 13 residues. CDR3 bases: TGCGCCAGCAGCGCGGTCCGGAGGTCACCCCTCCACTTT. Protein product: CASSAVRRSPLHF.

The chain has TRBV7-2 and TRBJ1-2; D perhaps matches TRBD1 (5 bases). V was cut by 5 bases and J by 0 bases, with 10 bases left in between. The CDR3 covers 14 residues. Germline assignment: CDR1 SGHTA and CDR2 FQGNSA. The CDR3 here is CASSHPGANYGYTF. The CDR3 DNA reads TGTGCCAGCAGCCACCCGGGGGCTAACTATGGCTACACCTTC.

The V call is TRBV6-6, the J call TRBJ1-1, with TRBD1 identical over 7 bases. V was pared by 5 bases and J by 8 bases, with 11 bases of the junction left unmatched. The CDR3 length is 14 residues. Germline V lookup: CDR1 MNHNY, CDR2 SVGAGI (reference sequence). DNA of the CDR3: TGTGCCAGCAGTATGGACAGGCCCTTCAGAGAAGCTTTCTTT. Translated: CASSMDRPFREAFF.